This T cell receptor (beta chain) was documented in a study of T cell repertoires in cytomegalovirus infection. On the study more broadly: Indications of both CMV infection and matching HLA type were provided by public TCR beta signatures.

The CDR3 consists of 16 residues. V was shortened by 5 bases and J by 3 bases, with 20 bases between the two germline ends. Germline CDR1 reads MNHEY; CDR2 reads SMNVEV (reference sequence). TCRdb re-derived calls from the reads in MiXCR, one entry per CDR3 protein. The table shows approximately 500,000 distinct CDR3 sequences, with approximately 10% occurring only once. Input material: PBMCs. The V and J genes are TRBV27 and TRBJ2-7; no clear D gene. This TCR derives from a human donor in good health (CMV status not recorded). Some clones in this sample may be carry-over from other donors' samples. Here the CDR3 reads CASSVRPEPLFYEQYF. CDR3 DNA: TGTGCCAGCAGTGTAAGGCCAGAACCTCTATTCTACGAGCAGTACTTC.